Reported below is one T cell receptor beta chain. Antigen: not known. Only in-frame clones appear in the TCRdb table, and some are missing; sequencing was by immunoSEQ multiplex PCR. Of roughly 14,000 clones in the sample, about 70% were seen once. The data were taken from a study of memory B cells and T cells in multiple sclerosis. Study-level findings and limits: Clone-set sizes differed between compartments, so shared clonotype counts needed normalization.

With 5 bases removed from V and 3 bases from J, the gap between germline ends came to 14 bases. Looked up from germline, CDR1 is SNHLY and CDR2 is FYNNEI. There are 14 residues in the CDR3. The source material was memory (CD45RO+) CD4+ T cells from blood. This sequence originates from a human donor with multiple sclerosis. V is TRBV2 and J is TRBJ2-7, with D tentatively TRBD2 (6 bases). The CDR3 DNA sequence: TGTGCCAGCAGTTCGTCGGACTACTTCTACGAGCAGTACTTC. Its translation: CASSSSDYFYEQYF.